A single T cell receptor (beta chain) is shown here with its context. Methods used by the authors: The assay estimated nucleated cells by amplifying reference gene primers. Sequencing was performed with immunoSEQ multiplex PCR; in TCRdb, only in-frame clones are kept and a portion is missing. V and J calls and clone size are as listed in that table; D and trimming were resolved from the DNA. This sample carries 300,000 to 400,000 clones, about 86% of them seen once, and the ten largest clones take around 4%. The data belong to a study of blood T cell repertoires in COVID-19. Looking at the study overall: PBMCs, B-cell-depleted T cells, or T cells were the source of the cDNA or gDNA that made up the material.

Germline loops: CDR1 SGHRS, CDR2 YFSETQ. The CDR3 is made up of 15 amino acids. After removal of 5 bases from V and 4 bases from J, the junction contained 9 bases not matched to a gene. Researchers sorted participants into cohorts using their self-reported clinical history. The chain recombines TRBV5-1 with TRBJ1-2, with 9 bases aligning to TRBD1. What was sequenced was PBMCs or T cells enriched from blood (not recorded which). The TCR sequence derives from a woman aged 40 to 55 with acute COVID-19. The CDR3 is CASRTAAGQGYGYTF. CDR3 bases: TGCGCCAGCAGGACGGCGGCGGGACAGGGCTATGGCTACACCTTC.